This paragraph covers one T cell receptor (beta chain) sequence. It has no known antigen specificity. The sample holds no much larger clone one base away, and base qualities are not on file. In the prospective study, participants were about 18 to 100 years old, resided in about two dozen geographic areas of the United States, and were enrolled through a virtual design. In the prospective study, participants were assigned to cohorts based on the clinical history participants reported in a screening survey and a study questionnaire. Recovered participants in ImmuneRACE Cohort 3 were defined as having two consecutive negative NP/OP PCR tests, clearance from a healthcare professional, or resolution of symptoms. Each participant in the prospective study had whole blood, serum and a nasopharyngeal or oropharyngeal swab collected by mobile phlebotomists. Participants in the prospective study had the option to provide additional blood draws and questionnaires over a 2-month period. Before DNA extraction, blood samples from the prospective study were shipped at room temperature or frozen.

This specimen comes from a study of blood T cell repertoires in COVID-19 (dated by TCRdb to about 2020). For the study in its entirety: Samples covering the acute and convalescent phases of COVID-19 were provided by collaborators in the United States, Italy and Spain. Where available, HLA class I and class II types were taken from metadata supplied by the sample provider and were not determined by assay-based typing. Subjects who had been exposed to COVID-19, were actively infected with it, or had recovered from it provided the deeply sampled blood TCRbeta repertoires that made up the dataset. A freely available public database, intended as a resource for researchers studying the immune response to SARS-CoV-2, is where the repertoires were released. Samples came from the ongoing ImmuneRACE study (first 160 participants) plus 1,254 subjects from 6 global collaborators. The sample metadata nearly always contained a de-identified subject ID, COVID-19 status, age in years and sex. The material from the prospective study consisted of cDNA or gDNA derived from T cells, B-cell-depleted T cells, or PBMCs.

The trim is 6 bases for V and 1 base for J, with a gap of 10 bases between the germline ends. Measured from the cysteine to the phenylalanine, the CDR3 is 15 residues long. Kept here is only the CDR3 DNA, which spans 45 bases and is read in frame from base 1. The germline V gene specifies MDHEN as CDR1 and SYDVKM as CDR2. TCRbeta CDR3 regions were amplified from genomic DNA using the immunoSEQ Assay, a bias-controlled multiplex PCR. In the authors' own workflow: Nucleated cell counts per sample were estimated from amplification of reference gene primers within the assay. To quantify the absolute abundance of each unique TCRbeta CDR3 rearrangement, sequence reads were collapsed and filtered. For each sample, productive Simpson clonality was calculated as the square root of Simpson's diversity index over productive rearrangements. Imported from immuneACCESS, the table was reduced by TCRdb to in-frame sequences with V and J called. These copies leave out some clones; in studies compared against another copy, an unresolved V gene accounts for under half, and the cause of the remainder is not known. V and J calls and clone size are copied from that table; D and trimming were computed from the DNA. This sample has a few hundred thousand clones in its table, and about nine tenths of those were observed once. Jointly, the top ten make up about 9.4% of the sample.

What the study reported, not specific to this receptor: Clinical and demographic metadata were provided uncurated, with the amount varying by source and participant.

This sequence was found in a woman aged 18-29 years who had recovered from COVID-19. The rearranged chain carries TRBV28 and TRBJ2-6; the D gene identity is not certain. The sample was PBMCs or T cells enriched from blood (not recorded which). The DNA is TGTGCCAGCAGGGCGACGCGGTCTGGGGCCAACGTCCTGACTTTC. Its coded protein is CASRATRSGANVLTF.